The 27 T cell receptor beta chains below come from one sample, sequenced in a study of T cells expressing NK-cell markers. TCRdb reprocessed the 5' RACE reads and reports one entry per CDR3 protein, with no DNA. The table lists fewer than 200,000 distinct CDR3 sequences, with approximately 18% in the top ten. The material sequenced was blood T cells: a sorted CD56 or NKG2C T cell subset, CD4+ or CD8+ T cells, or bulk PBMC T cells (not recorded which). The receptors come from a woman between 18 and 70 years old in good health.

CDR3: CSVESSGSSTDTQYF. This chain connects TRBV29-1 to TRBJ2-3; TCRdb's D call of TRBD1 is untestable without DNA. Germline V gene sequence: CDR1 SQVTM, CDR2 ANQGSEA. This CDR3 has 15 amino acids.

V gene TRBV7-9 combines with J gene TRBJ1-4; no DNA is available, so the TRBD1 call from TCRdb remains unchecked. Germline V lookup: CDR1 SEHNR, CDR2 FQNEAQ (reference sequence). This CDR3 region has 14 residues. The CDR3 sequence is CASSFTGVAEKLFF.

V gene TRBV7-3 combines with J gene TRBJ2-7; TCRdb calls TRBD2, which cannot be checked without DNA. CDR1 and CDR2 (germline): SGHTA, FQGTGA. The CDR3 sequence is 16 residues long. The chain's CDR3 is CASSPPQGLAVYEQYF.

This sequence joins TRBV5-1 and TRBJ2-1; TCRdb returns TRBD2, unconfirmable since there is no DNA. The CDR3 sequence is 16 residues long. Per germline, CDR1 SGHRS and CDR2 YFSETQ. CDR3 residues: CASSWGLAGGYNEQFF.

V is TRBV20-1 and J is TRBJ2-1; TCRdb's D call of TRBD2 is untestable without DNA. Per germline, CDR1 DFQATT and CDR2 SNEGSKA (reference sequence). CDR3 length: 13 residues. CDR3 amino acids: CSASGLANNEQFF.

The chain employs TRBV6-1 and TRBJ2-7; TCRdb reports TRBD2, a call that lacks DNA to check it against. Germline lookup yields CDR1 MNHNS and CDR2 SASEGT. The CDR3 spans 18 residues. The CDR3 region is CASNDRGPGGGTSYEQYF.

The rearrangement links TRBV3-1 to TRBJ2-1; TCRdb indicates TRBD2, and absent DNA this call remains unverified. Per the germline V gene, CDR1 is LGHDT and CDR2 is YNNKEL (reference sequence). The CDR3 is 17 residues long. CDR3: CASSQGTGTSRYNEQFF.

The J gene is TRBJ1-1, the V gene TRBV25-1; the TRBD1 assignment by TCRdb is unverifiable without DNA. The length of the CDR3 is 14 residues. Germline V lookup: CDR1 MGHDK, CDR2 SYGVNS. CDR3 residues: CASSGDPLYTEAFF.

This rearrangement joins TRBV15 to TRBJ2-7. There are 12 residues in the CDR3. The germline V gene has CDR1 LNHNV and CDR2 YYDKDF (reference sequence). The CDR3 loop is CATSREVSEQYF. The whole variable domain, filled in from reference TRBV15 and TRBJ2-7, reads DAMVIQNPRYQVTQFGKPVTLSCSQTLNHNVMYWYQQKSSQAPKLLFHYYDKDFNNEADTPDNFQSRRPNTSFCFLDIRSPGLGDTAMYLCATSREVSEQYFGPGTRLTVT.

The V call is TRBV5-6, the J call TRBJ1-5. The CDR3 sequence is 15 residues long. Germline lookup yields CDR1 SGHDT and CDR2 YYEEEE. This CDR3 is CASSLVGELGQPQHF.

The genes are TRBV3-1 and TRBJ2-4; the TCRdb call, TRBD2, lacks DNA for checking. In germline, CDR1 is LGHDT, CDR2 YNNKEL (reference sequence). CDR3 length: 16 amino acids. The chain's CDR3 is CASSQVGGLAGENQYF.

This sequence joins TRBV5-1 and TRBJ2-7; TCRdb lists TRBD2, though no DNA is available to test this call. Germline CDR1 and CDR2: SGHRS and YFSETQ. The CDR3 runs 16 residues. The CDR3 loop is CASSFSSLRGGYEQYF.

The genes are TRBV7-9 and TRBJ1-6; the TCRdb call, TRBD1, lacks DNA for checking. The CDR3 covers 17 residues. Germline CDR1 and CDR2: SEHNR and FQNEAQ (reference sequence). Here the CDR3 reads CASSLRGLGSYNSPLHF.

The chain is built from TRBV2 and TRBJ1-1. Germline V lookup: CDR1 SNHLY, CDR2 FYNNEI. CDR3 length: 15 amino acids. The CDR3 here is CASIPQVGVGTEAFF.

The V call is TRBV3-1, the J call TRBJ1-1. The CDR3 contains 14 residues. From germline, CDR1 is LGHDT and CDR2 YNNKEL (reference sequence). This CDR3 is CASSQDPARVRAFF. The whole variable domain, remainder taken from reference TRBV3-1 and TRBJ1-1, is DTAVSQTPKYLVTQMGNDKSIKCEQNLGHDTMYWYKQDSKKFLKIMFSYNNKELIINETVPNRFSPKSPDKAHLNLHINSLELGDSAVYFCASSQDPARVRAFFGQGTRLTVV.

This CDR3 reads CASSLAGTTGDTQYF. The chain links TRBV12-3 or TRBV12-4 to TRBJ2-3; the TRBD1 assignment by TCRdb is unverifiable without DNA. CDR3 size: 15 residues.

The chain carries TRBV2 and TRBJ1-6; the D call of TRBD1 rests on TCRdb alone, since no DNA is present to check it. This CDR3 is 16 amino acids long. CDR1 and CDR2 (germline): SNHLY, FYNNEI. The CDR3 loop reads CASSEGGRIYNSPLHF. The full variable domain, in which reference TRBV2 and TRBJ1-6 provide the parts outside the CDR3, is EPEVTQTPSHQVTQMGQEVILRCVPISNHLYFYWYRQILGQKVEFLVSFYNNEISEKSEIFDDQFSVERPDGSNFTLKIRSTKLEDSAMYFCASSEGGRIYNSPLHFGNGTRLTVT.

V usage is TRBV18 and J usage is TRBJ2-2. The CDR3 spans 15 residues. CDR1 and CDR2 from the germline V gene are KGHSH and LQKENI. The CDR3 sequence is CASSQTSSLHKELFF. Filled out from reference TRBV18 and TRBJ2-2, the complete variable domain reads NAGVMQNPRHLVRRRGQEARLRCSPMKGHSHVYWYRQLPEEGLKFMVYLQKENIIDESGMPKERFSAEFPKEGPSILRIQQVVRGDSAAYFCASSQTSSLHKELFFGEGSRLTVL.

J is TRBJ2-3 and V is TRBV7-3; TCRdb returns TRBD2, unconfirmable since there is no DNA. This CDR3 region has 12 residues. Germline-derived CDR1 and CDR2 are SGHTA and FQGTGA. This CDR3 reads CASSRESDTQYF.

The genes are TRBV6-1 and TRBJ2-7; there is no DNA to check the TCRdb D call of TRBD2. The CDR3 has 14 residues. The germline V gene encodes CDR1 MNHNS and CDR2 SASEGT. CDR3 residues: CASRDLARHYEQYF.

The chain carries TRBV5-6 and TRBJ2-7; lacking DNA, the TRBD1 call made by TCRdb goes unchecked. Germline CDR1 and CDR2: SGHDT and YYEEEE. The CDR3 extends over 15 amino acids. The CDR3 sequence is CASSPTRTGPGEQYF.

This chain's CDR3 is CASSFTGGPDTQYF. V gene TRBV7-9 combines with J gene TRBJ2-3; TCRdb proposes TRBD1, but this gene call is untestable without DNA. There are 14 residues in the CDR3. Germline V gene sequence: CDR1 SEHNR, CDR2 FQNEAQ (reference sequence).

The rearrangement links TRBV7-3 to TRBJ2-3; there is no DNA to check the TCRdb D call of TRBD2. This CDR3 has 18 amino acids. Looked up from germline, CDR1 is SGHTA and CDR2 is FQGTGA. CDR3: CASSLTGERLAGSDTQYF.

The chain joins TRBV7-3 to TRBJ2-1; TCRdb's D call of TRBD2 is untestable without DNA. Germline CDR1 is SGHTA and CDR2 is FQGTGA. The CDR3 has 17 residues. CDR3 residues: CASSVASGRISYNEQFF.

The CDR3 loop reads CASTLSGSSAYEQYF. The chain carries TRBV28 and TRBJ2-7; TCRdb calls TRBD2, which cannot be checked without DNA. The germline V gene encodes CDR1 MDHEN and CDR2 SYDVKM. This CDR3 contains 15 residues.

The CDR3 region is CASSLGWGRTPDTQYF. The chain joins TRBV12-3 or TRBV12-4 to TRBJ2-3; the D call of TRBD1 rests on TCRdb alone, since no DNA is present to check it. The CDR3 extends over 16 amino acids.

The chain is built from TRBV7-3 and TRBJ2-3; as DNA is missing, the TRBD1 call by TCRdb cannot be tested. This CDR3 has 14 residues. Germline V gene data show CDR1 as SGHTA and CDR2 as FQGTGA. The CDR3 region is CASSLTPLTDTQYF.